This T cell receptor (beta chain) comes out of a study of T cells in Graves' hyperthyroidism and ophthalmopathy. Study-level information: Upon initial diagnosis and before any treatment, peripheral blood was collected.

With a duration under 2 months, the hyperthyroidism was newly diagnosed in patients aged 18 to 65. Fresh 10 ml peripheral blood yielded PBMCs. Concerning this clonotype itself: Its antigen is not known. One end of the junction varies from germline; a read error may be responsible.

The CDR3 sequence is 14 residues long. The germline gives CDR1 SGHRS, CDR2 YFSETQ. Amplification of TCR beta CDR3 regions was performed using RNA transcripts as template. The primer set for the first-round RT-PCR of the TCR CDR3 was HTBI. Via MiXCR, TCRdb re-called the multiplex PCR reads, giving one row per CDR3 protein. The data contain around 300,000 distinct CDR3 sequences, 15% of them singletons. General observations from the study: Most expanded thyroid clonotypes above 0.001 also appeared in blood.

The sequenced material came from blood. This clonotype was sampled from a woman in her 50s with Graves' hyperthyroidism that later progressed to Graves' ophthalmopathy. This chain uses TRBV5-1 with TRBJ1-2; D might be TRBD1 (5 bases). In DNA, the CDR3 is TGCGCCAACAGCTCGCCGGCCCGCTGGGGGGGCTACACCTTC. Its protein is CANSSPARWGGYTF.